This TCR beta chain was captured in a study of T cells in Graves' hyperthyroidism and ophthalmopathy. This clonotype was picked up a small number of times. What it binds is unknown. Trimming cost V 1 base and J 7 bases, with 10 bases left between them. The CDR3 spans 13 residues. CDR1 LNHNV and CDR2 YYDKDF come from the germline V gene (reference sequence). From RNA transcripts, TCR beta CDR3 regions were amplified. First-round RT-PCR targeting the TCR CDR3 was performed with the HTBI primer set. TCRdb re-called the multiplex PCR reads through MiXCR, storing one row per CDR3 protein. The sample holds about 380,000 distinct CDR3 sequences, approximately 15% seen once. Diagnoses used clinical symptoms, serum thyroxine and TRAb, thyroid ultrasound and orbital computed tomography. Whole-study findings and limits: Ophthalmopathy and stable hyperthyroidism were separated by a 13 V-J model. Most thyroid-expanded clonotypes above 0.001 were also found in blood. The model foresaw ophthalmopathy a median around 6 months prior to onset.

The chain recombines TRBV15 with TRBJ1-2; no clear D. Sequenced: blood. This clonotype was obtained from a woman younger than 45 with Graves' ophthalmopathy. The CDR3 sequence: CATSRVSTGGYTF. DNA of the CDR3: TGTGCCACCAGCAGAGTCTCGACGGGTGGCTACACCTTC. Using reference TRBV15 and TRBJ1-2 for the parts outside the CDR3, the full variable domain is DAMVIQNPRYQVTQFGKPVTLSCSQTLNHNVMYWYQQKSSQAPKLLFHYYDKDFNNEADTPDNFQSRRPNTSFCFLDIRSPGLGDTAMYLCATSRVSTGGYTFGSGTRLTVV.